This T cell receptor delta chain was sequenced for a study of Vδ1+ human thymocytes. Remarks on this clone: Its specificity is not known.

The sorted cells were CD3+ Vdelta1+ Vdelta2- thymocytes from alphabeta-depleted thymus. Vdelta1+ thymocyte sorts reached between roughly 98% and 99.6% purity. Extracted RNA was reverse transcribed into cDNA. CDR3 amplicons came from multiplex PCR with pooled V-gene forward and constant-region reverse primers. TCRdb fed the multiplex PCR reads to CATT. There are 80,000 or so delta-chain clones in the sample; around 35% occur only once, and under 0.3% lies in the top ten. Germline lookup yields CDR1 TSWWSYY and CDR2 QGS. The CDR3 has 23 residues. Trimming removed 1 base at V and 2 bases at J, with 35 bases between. Findings of the study overall: Approximately 20% of thymic delta-chain sequences were Vdelta2, with few Vdelta3, unlike blood Vdelta1+ controls. The authors advised highly purified populations and single-cell validation. Highly polyclonal TRG and TRD repertoires with Gaussian CDR3 length distributions appeared in thymus.

The chain is built from TRDV1 and TRDJ1; a possible D gene is TRDD2 (6 bases). The origin of this receptor is a boy younger than two who had congenital heart surgery. Sample: Vdelta1+ gamma-delta thymocytes from the thymus. Subset of the sample: FACS-sorted CD3+ TCRalphabeta- TCRVdelta1+ TCRVdelta2- thymocytes. This chain's CDR3 is CALGERFRGPCSNSYFWTDKLIF. Written as DNA, the CDR3 is TGTGCTCTTGGGGAACGCTTCAGGGGTCCCTGTTCCAACTCCTACTTCTGGACCGATAAACTCATCTTT.